This T cell receptor (beta chain) was sequenced during a study of CD8+ T cells in alopecia areata. With regard to this clone: Its antigen remains unknown.

Whole-study findings and limits: Patients shared TCRs less clearly than mice did, possibly for HLA-related reasons.

Once RNA had been extracted, it was reverse transcribed into cDNA to act as the sequencing template. The assay was immunoSEQ multiplex PCR, and TCRdb's table has in-frame clones only and misses some. The sample lists approximately 120,000 clones; about 51% were seen once. Sequences were obtained from NKG2D-low CD8+ T cells sorted from blood. The source of this sequence is a human donor with alopecia areata.

The CDR3 sequence: CASSQSAGGTNEQFF. The CDR3 DNA follows: TGCGCCAGCAGCCAGTCAGCGGGGGGCACGAATGAGCAGTTCTTC. This sequence joins TRBV4-1 and TRBJ2-1; 9 nucleotides match TRBD2. The CDR3 consists of 15 residues. Germline lookup yields CDR1 MGHRA and CDR2 YSYEKL. V lost 3 bases and J lost 7; bases outside the gene matches: 7.